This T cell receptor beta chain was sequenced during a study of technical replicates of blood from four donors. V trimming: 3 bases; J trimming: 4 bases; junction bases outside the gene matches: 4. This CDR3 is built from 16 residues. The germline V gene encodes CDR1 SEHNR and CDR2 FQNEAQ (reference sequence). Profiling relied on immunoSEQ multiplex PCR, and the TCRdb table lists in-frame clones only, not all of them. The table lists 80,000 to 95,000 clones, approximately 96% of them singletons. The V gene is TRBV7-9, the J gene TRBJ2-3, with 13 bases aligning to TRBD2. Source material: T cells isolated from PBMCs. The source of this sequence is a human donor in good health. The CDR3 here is CASSFGLAGAADTQYF. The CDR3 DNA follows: TGTGCCAGCAGCTTCGGACTAGCGGGAGCCGCAGATACGCAGTATTTT.